This is a list of T cell receptor beta chains from one sample in a study of early T cells in non-severe SARS-CoV-2 infection. Using its own MiXCR run on the 5' RACE reads, TCRdb lists one record per CDR3 protein. The sample records tens of thousands of distinct CDR3 sequences, about 5.6% being singletons. The sequencing sample was made of whole blood. The receptors originated from an adult who was a healthcare worker with PCR-confirmed SARS-CoV-2 infection or an uninfected control (not recorded which). CDR3s include the opening cysteine and the closing phenylalanine or tryptophan. Fields, in order: J gene, V gene, CDR3 length, CDR3 protein.

>TRBJ1-3|TRBV29-1|13
CSVSFSSGNTIYF
>TRBJ1-1|TRBV12-3/TRBV12-4|14
CASSPLRENTEAFF
>TRBJ2-5|TRBV9|16
CASSVAASGRGETQYF
>TRBJ1-1|TRBV2|14
CASSESGGLTEAFF
>TRBJ2-5|TRBV11-2|14
CASSHSRVGETQYF
>TRBJ1-2|TRBV5-6|14
CASSIPSEDYGYTF
>TRBJ2-7|TRBV10-3|14
CAISELEPSHEQYF
>TRBJ2-7|TRBV7-8|13
CASSEKAHYEQYF
>TRBJ2-1|TRBV7-9|12
CASSYTGGGQFF
>TRBJ2-1|TRBV12-3/TRBV12-4|15
CASSLARSGSVQQFF
>TRBJ1-2|TRBV18|16
CASSPPSTGAIYGYTF
>TRBJ1-2|TRBV20-1|15
CSARVRGTAGEGYTF
>TRBJ2-7|TRBV20-1|12
CSASLLANEQYF
>TRBJ2-1|TRBV6-6|10
CASRQYEQFF
>TRBJ2-3|TRBV27|15
CASRSGGAGPDTQYF
>TRBJ2-3|TRBV5-4|13
CASSLEGSDTQYF
>TRBJ2-5|TRBV27|16
CASSLLPGARQETQYF
>TRBJ1-1|TRBV29-1|16
CSPEVGELSVNTEAFF
>TRBJ2-2|TRBV24-1|15
CATSHEGSDTGELFF
>TRBJ2-3|TRBV20-1|14
CSAPPGGGADTQYF
>TRBJ2-7|TRBV6-1|15
CASSEGVGAPYEQYF
>TRBJ2-7|TRBV9|14
CASSVGLQGYEQYF
>TRBJ2-1|TRBV7-3|15
CASSPTKGGLNEQFF
>TRBJ2-5|TRBV4-1|16
CASSRIPQRGAETQYF
>TRBJ1-1|TRBV7-9|13
CASSPSGDTEAFF
>TRBJ2-4|TRBV29-1|12
CSVDPGSDIQYF
>TRBJ2-5|TRBV12-5|14
CASEASGRQETQYF
>TRBJ1-5|TRBV7-9|13
CASSLGQGQPQHF
>TRBJ1-6|TRBV7-2|11
CASSLGADLHF
>TRBJ2-7|TRBV7-9|12
CAILTGSYEQYF
>TRBJ2-3|TRBV6-5|16
CASSAVGGGRTDTQYF
>TRBJ2-7|TRBV5-6|13
CASSRGTVYEQYF
>TRBJ2-7|TRBV4-1|16
CASSQALDPGRDEQYF
>TRBJ2-3|TRBV25-1|14
CASSGTGRTDTQYF
>TRBJ1-5|TRBV7-6|13
CASSPDLNQPQHF
>TRBJ2-2|TRBV4-2|19
CASSQDWASGGVNTGELFF
>TRBJ2-2|TRBV29-1|14
CSVVRGSATGELFF
>TRBJ1-1|TRBV27|16
CASSPRDRTMNTEAFF
>TRBJ2-7|TRBV18|13
CASSPLPDYEQYF
>TRBJ1-1|TRBV6-2/TRBV6-3|15
CASSTPGTVNTEAFF
>TRBJ2-2|TRBV19|10
CTKGTGELFF
>TRBJ2-7|TRBV6-1|16
CASSVTSGGPLDEQYF
>TRBJ2-1|TRBV6-4|14
CASSTSGGANEQFF
>TRBJ1-4|TRBV25-1|15
CASSPKGATNEKLFF
>TRBJ2-2|TRBV7-9|14
CASSFEQGKGELFF
>TRBJ2-5|TRBV7-2|15
CASSLKAGGLETQYF
>TRBJ2-5|TRBV6-2/TRBV6-3|13
CASSYRAGETQYF
>TRBJ1-5|TRBV2|16
CASSERHRRTNQPQHF
>TRBJ2-3|TRBV18|16
CASSSILGAFGDTQYF
>TRBJ2-7|TRBV15|15
CATSQGLAENYEQYF
>TRBJ2-3|TRBV7-3|15
CASRQSGGPADTQYF
>TRBJ2-7|TRBV19|11
CASSIGREQYF
>TRBJ2-3|TRBV19|15
CASSIGTLSTDTQYF